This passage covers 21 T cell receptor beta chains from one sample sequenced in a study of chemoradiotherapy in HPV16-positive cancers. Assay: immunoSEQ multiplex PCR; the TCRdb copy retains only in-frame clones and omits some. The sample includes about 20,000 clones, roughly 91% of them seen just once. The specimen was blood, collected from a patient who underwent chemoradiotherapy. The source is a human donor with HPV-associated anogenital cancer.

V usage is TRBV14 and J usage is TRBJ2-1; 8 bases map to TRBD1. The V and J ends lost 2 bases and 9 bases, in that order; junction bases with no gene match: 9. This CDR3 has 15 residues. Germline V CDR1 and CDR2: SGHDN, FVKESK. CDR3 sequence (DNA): TGTGCCAGCAGCCAAAGTAGGACAGGGTGGTCTGAGCAGTTCTTC. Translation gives CASSQSRTGWSEQFF.

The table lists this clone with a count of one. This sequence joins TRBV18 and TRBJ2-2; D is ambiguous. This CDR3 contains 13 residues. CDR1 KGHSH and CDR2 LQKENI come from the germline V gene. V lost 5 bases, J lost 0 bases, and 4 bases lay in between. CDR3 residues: CASSRTNTGELFF. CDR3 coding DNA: TGTGCCAGCTCAAGGACGAACACCGGGGAGCTGTTTTTT.

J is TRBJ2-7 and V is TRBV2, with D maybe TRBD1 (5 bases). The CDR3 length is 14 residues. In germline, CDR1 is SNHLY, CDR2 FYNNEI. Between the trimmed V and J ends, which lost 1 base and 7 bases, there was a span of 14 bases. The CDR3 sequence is CASSEGLGAREQYF. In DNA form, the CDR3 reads TGTGCCAGCAGTGAAGGTCTAGGGGCTAGAGAGCAGTACTTC.

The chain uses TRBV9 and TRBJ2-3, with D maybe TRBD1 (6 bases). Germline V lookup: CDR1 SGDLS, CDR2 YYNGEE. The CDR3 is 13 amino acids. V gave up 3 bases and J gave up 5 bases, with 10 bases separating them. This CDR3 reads CASSGGTIDTQYF. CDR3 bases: TGTGCCAGCAGCGGGGGGACAATAGATACGCAGTATTTT.

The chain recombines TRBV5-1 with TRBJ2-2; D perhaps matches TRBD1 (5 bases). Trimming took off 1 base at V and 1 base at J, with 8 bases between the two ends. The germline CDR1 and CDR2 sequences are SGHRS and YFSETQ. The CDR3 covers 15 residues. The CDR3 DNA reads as TGCGCCAGCAGCTTGTGGCAGGGGAACACCGGGGAGCTGTTTTTT. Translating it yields CASSLWQGNTGELFF.

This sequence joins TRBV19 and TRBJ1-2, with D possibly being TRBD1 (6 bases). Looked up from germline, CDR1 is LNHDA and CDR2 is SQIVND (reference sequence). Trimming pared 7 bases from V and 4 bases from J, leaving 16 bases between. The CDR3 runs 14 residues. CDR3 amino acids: CASIPPGGGYGYTF. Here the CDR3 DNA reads TGTGCCAGTATACCCCCGGGGGGCGGCTATGGCTACACCTTC.

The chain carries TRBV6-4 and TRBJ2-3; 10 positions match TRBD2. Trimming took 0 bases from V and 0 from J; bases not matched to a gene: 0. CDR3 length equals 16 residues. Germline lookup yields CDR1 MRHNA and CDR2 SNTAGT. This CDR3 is CASSDSTSGSTDTQYF. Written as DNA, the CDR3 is TGTGCCAGCAGTGACTCGACTAGCGGGAGCACAGATACGCAGTATTTT.

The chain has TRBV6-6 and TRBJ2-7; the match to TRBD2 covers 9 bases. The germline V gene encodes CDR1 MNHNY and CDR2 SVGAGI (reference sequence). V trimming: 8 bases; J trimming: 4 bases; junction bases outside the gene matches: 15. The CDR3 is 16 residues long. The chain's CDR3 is CASVGTSQKGFYEQYF. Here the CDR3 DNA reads TGTGCCAGCGTCGGGACTAGCCAAAAAGGGTTTTACGAGCAGTACTTC.

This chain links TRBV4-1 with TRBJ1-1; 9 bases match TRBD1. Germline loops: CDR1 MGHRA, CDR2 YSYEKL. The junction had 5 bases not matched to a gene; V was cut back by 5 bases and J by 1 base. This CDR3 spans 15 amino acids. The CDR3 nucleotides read TGCGCCAGCAGCGCAGGACAGGGGTGGAACACTGAAGCTTTCTTT. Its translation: CASSAGQGWNTEAFF.

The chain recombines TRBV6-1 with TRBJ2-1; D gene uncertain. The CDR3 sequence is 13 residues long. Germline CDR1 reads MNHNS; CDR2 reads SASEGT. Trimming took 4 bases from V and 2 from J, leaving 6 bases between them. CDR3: CASSVYPYNEQFF. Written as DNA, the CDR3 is TGTGCCAGCAGTGTGTACCCCTACAATGAGCAGTTCTTC.

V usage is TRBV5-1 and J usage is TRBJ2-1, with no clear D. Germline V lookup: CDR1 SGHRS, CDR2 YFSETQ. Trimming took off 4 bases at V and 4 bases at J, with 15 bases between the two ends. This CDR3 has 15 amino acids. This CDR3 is CASSPLPGSYNEQFF. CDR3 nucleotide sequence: TGCGCCAGCAGCCCTCTCCCTGGTAGTTACAATGAGCAGTTCTTC.

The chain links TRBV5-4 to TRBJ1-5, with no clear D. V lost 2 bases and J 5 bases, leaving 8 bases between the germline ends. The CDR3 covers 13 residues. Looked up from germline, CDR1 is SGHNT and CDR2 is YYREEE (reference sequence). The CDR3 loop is CASSFKPDQPQHF. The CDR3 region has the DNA TGTGCCAGCAGCTTTAAGCCGGATCAGCCCCAGCATTTT.

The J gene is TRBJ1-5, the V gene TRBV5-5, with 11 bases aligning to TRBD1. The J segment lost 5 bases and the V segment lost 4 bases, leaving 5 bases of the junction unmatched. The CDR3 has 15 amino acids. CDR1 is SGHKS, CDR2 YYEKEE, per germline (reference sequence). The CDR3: CASSSGQGAYQPQHF. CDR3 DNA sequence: TGTGCCAGCAGCAGCGGACAGGGGGCTTATCAGCCCCAGCATTTT.

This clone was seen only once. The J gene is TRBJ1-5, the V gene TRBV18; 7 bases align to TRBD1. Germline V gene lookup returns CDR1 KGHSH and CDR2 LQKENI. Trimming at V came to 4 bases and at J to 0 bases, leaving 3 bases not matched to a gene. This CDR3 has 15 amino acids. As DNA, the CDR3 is TGTGCCAGCTCACTGGGACAGAATAGCAATCAGCCCCAGCATTTT. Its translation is CASSLGQNSNQPQHF.

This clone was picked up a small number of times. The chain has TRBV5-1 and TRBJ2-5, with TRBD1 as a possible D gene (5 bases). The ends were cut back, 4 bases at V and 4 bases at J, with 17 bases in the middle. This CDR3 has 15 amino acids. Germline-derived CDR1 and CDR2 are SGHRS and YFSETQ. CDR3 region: CASSPPQGLRETQYF. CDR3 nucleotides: TGCGCCAGCAGCCCTCCCCAGGGTTTGCGAGAGACCCAGTACTTC.

CDR3 in DNA: TGTGCCAGCAGCTTTATCAGCGGGAACACAGATACGCAGTATTTT. Protein: CASSFISGNTDTQYF. This chain uses TRBV5-4 with TRBJ2-3, with TRBD2 matching over 7 bases. The CDR3 loop spans 15 amino acids. V dropped 2 bases and J dropped 2; count of bases not matched to a gene: 5. Germline assignment: CDR1 SGHNT and CDR2 YYREEE (reference sequence).

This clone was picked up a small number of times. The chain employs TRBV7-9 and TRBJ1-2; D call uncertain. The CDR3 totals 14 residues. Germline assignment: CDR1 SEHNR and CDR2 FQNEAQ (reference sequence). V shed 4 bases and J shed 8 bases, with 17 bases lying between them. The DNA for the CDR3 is TGTGCCAGCAGCTATGGAGCGGACTTCTTCGGCTACACCTTC. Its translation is CASSYGADFFGYTF.

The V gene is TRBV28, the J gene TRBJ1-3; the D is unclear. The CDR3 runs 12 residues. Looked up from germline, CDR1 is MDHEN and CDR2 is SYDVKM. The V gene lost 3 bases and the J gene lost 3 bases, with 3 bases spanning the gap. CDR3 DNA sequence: TGTGCCAGCAGTTTGGGTGGAAACACCATATATTTT. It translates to CASSLGGNTIYF.

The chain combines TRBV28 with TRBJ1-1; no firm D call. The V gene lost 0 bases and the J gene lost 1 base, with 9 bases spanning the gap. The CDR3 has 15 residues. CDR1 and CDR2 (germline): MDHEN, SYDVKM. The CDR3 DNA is TGTGCCAGCAGTTTATGGGAGAAGCAGAACACTGAAGCTTTCTTT. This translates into CASSLWEKQNTEAFF. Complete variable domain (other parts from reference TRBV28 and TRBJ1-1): DVKVTQSSRYLVKRTGEKVFLECVQDMDHENMFWYRQDPGLGLRLIYFSYDVKMKEKGDIPEGYSVSREKKERFSLILESASTNQTSMYLCASSLWEKQNTEAFFGQGTRLTVV.

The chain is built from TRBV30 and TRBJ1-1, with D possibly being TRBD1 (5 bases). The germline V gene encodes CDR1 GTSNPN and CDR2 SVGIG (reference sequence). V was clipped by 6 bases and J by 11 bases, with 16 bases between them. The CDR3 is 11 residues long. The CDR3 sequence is CACRAAKGAFF. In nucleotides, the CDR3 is TGTGCCTGCAGGGCCGCCAAGGGCGCTTTCTTT. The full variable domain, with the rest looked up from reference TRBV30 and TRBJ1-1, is SQTIHQWPATLVQPVGSPLSLECTVEGTSNPNLYWYRQAAGRGLQLLFYSVGIGQISSEVPQNLSASRPQDRQFILSSKKLLLSDSGFYLCACRAAKGAFFGQGTRLTVV.

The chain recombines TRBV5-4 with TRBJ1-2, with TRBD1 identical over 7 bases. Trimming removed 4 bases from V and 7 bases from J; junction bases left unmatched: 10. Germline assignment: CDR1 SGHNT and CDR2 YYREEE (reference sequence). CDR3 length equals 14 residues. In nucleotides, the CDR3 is TGTGCCAGCAGCGACTACAGGGGAGTAAGTGGCTACACCTTC. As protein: CASSDYRGVSGYTF. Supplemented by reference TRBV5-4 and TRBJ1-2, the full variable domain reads ETGVTQSPTHLIKTRGQQVTLRCSSQSGHNTVSWYQQALGQGPQFIFQYYREEENGRGNFPPRFSGLQFPNYSSELNVNALELDDSALYLCASSDYRGVSGYTFGSGTRLTVV.